What follows describes a single T cell receptor beta chain. The antigen is undetermined. This sample was included in a study of post-analysis software for immune sequencing data. Whole-study results and caveats: Significantly decreased normalized Chao1 diversity was recorded for multiple sclerosis patients relative to controls. Samples made in the same batch grouped tightly together by F measure.

TCR beta libraries were prepared from cDNA with unique molecular identifiers. Around 500,000 cDNA molecules were obtained from around 1 to 9.1 million T cells. From the PCR reads, TCRdb called clonotypes with MiXCR, one entry per CDR3 protein. The table includes hundreds of thousands of distinct CDR3 sequences, less than 35% detected once. The source is a girl between 10 and 17 years old with multiple sclerosis. Material: blood.

CDR3 sequence reads: CSAGQANYGYTF. Here the CDR3 DNA reads TGCAGTGCTGGACAGGCTAACTATGGCTACACCTTC. This chain connects TRBV20-1 to TRBJ1-2, with 7 bases that match TRBD1. Germline CDR1 and CDR2: DFQATT and SNEGSKA (reference sequence). The CDR3 covers 12 residues. V shed 5 bases and J 0 bases; nucleotides not matched to a gene: 0.